Listed here is a single T cell receptor (beta chain). Which antigen it targets is not known. Base qualities were left out, and no much larger clone turns up one base away. Receptor libraries were prepared by 5' RACE. Instrument on record: Illumina HiSeq 2500. A second PCR of about 6 to 12 cycles was run with a J-beta primer mix and a sample-barcoded 5' primer. A unique molecular identifier was introduced onto each TCR beta cDNA molecule by a template-switch 5' adaptor carrying 12 random nucleotides. Each sample yielded at least 2.5 million CDR3-containing paired-end reads. The Mint cDNA synthesis kit, primed by a TRBC-specific oligonucleotide, was used to synthesize first-strand cDNA from all RNA. All cDNA was treated with uracil-DNA glycosylase and then went through a first 18-cycle PCR with the universal primers M1SS and BC2_uni_R. The published analysis was carried out like this. For normalization, 1 million high-quality reads were randomly selected from each sample, with every read carrying a distinct molecular identifier. Instead of being binned into consensus sequences, reads with shared molecular identifiers were discarded. CDR3 identification, clonotype clustering and error correction used MiTCR with a Q25 quality threshold and the strictest error-elimination algorithm. A nonparametric unseen species model with Euler transformation was used to estimate a lower bound on total TCR beta diversity. The raw public reads went through TCRdb reprocessing: fastp at Q25, MiXCR clone calling, in-frame beta chains kept. Each record represents a unique CDR3 protein, reported with the most common genes and DNA among its rows. These V and J calls are TCRdb output, not the study's own analysis. The sample table lists 1.5 million to 2 million distinct CDR3 sequences, approximately 32% of them with a count of one. About 11% of the sample lies in the top ten.

This sample stems from a study of blood T cells in healthy people across ages (dated by TCRdb to 2015 to 2017). Some background on the complete study: Template switching captured roughly one uniquely barcoded TCR beta cDNA molecule per two T cells in model experiments. Using deep sequencing normalized with unique cDNA molecular identifiers, the study measured how TCR beta repertoire diversity changes with age. Donors were grouped into four age groups: young (average about 15 years), middle-aged (around 39), aged (roughly 62) and long-lived (just over 80). Donors of different ages were randomly distributed across sequencing lanes to avoid experimental bias. For two donors (one aged 18 to 30 and one aged 80 or older), the study analyzed two additional independent replicas of 1 million unique cDNA reads from the same blood draw.

Systemically healthy Caucasian individuals from Russia, around 39 in total and aged roughly 6 to 100 years, were included as donors. Each donor gave ten milliliters of peripheral blood, collected into EDTA-treated Vacutainer tubes. Ficoll-Paque density-gradient centrifugation was used to isolate PBMCs, with at least 6.5 million obtained per sample. Trizol reagent was used to extract total RNA from the PBMCs, yielding at least 6 micrograms per sample. For every donor, an aliquot of PBMCs went through flow cytometry to measure the percentages of naive CD45RAhigh/CD27high T cells. Study-level results and caveats: A strong correlation was found between observed TCR beta diversity and the percentage of naive T cells measured by flow cytometry. Compared with the aged group, more naive CD4+ T cells, fewer expanded clones and increased TCR diversity were shown by the long-lived group, suggesting age selection. Estimates of total diversity based on one million sequenced T cells were regarded as lower bounds and as underestimates. Conclusive comparison of naive and antigen-experienced compartments was prevented by the profiling of bulk unsorted PBMCs. Donor CMV infection status was unknown, potentially confounding age-related changes in expanded clonotypes. Observed TCR beta diversity per million T cells fell roughly linearly with age, and a significant reduction was already apparent by age around 36.

The CDR3, from cysteine to phenylalanine, totals 16 residues. Of all the DNA, just the CDR3 is kept, 48 bases in frame from base 1. The germline V gene (reference sequence) specifies DFQATT as CDR1 and SNEGSKA as CDR2. Trimming leaves V shorter by 5 bases and J shorter by 4 bases, with the junction holding 8 bases beyond the gene matches. The V and J genes are TRBV20-1 and TRBJ2-3, with 14 central nucleotides matching TRBD2. The receptor comes from a woman in her 30s in good health. Specimen: blood. The CDR3 in this case is CSAGGGLAGDPDTQYF. The DNA sequence is given as TGCAGTGCTGGGGGGGGACTAGCGGGAGATCCAGATACGCAGTATTTT.